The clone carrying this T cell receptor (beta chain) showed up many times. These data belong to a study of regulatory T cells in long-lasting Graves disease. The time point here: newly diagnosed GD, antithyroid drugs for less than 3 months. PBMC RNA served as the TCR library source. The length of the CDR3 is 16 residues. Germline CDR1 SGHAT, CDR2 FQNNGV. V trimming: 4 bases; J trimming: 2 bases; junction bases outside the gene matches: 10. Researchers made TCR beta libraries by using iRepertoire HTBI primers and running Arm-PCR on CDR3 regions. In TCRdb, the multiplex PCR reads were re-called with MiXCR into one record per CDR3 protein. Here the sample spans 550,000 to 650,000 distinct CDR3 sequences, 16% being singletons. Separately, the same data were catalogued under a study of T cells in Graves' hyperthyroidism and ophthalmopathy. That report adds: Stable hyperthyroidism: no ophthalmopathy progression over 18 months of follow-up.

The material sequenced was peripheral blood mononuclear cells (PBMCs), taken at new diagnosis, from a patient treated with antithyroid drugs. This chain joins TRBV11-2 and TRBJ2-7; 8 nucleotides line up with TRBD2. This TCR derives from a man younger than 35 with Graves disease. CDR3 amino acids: CASSSSGTSVPYEQYF. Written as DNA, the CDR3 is TGTGCCAGCAGCTCCTCCGGGACTAGTGTTCCCTACGAGCAGTACTTC.